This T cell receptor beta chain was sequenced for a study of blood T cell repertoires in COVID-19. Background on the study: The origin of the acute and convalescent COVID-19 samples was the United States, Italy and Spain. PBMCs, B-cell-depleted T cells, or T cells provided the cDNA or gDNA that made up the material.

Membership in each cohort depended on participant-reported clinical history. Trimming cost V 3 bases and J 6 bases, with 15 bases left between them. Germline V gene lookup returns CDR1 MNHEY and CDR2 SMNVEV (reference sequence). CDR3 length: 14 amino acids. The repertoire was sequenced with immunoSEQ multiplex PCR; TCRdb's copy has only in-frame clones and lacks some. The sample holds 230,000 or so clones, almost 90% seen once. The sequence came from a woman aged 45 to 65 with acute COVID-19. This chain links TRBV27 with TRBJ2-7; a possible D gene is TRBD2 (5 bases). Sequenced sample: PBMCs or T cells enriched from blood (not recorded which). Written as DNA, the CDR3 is TGTGCCAGCAGTTTCGCAGCGAGGGAGTCCGAGCAGTACTTC. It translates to CASSFAARESEQYF.